This entry concerns a single TCR beta chain. These data originate in a study of T cell clones after liver transplantation. Clones were read by immunoSEQ multiplex PCR, and TCRdb kept only the in-frame ones, dropping some. The table has nearly 55,000 clones, approximately 84% seen once. Source: CD4+ T cells from blood, taken before liver transplant. The origin of this receptor is a human donor who received a liver transplant.

DNA for the CDR3: TGTGCCAGCAGCAGACCGGGACTAGCGGGGGAGAACAACCAAGAGACCCAGTACTTC. It yields the protein CASSRPGLAGENNQETQYF. The chain couples TRBV5-4 to TRBJ2-5; 14 bases align to TRBD2. J was trimmed by 0 bases and V by 4 bases; bases with no gene match: 11. The CDR3 runs to 19 residues. CDR1 is SGHNT, CDR2 YYREEE, per germline (reference sequence).